These T cell receptor beta chains were read from a single sample in a study of T-cell memory formation after mild COVID-19. MiXCR, run by TCRdb on the 5' RACE reads, gives a single entry per CDR3 protein. The sample lists 280,000 or so distinct CDR3 sequences, approximately 8.4% seen once, with about 22% in the top ten. The sequenced sample was PBMCs or a T cell subset sorted from them (not recorded which). These receptors all stem from a man aged 18-30 years who had mild COVID-19 (a few samples of this study predate the infection). Cell type and time point are not known. CDR3s include the opening cysteine and the closing phenylalanine or tryptophan. A D gene is named only where the DNA matches it firmly. The size of a clone is reported for some rows only, either as once, few or many, or as a class for expanded clones.

j_gene: TRBJ2-4
d_gene: NA
len: 15
abundance: many
v_gene: TRBV14
CDR3aa: CASSQGIRAKNIQYF
CDR3nt: TGTGCCAGCAGCCAGGGAATTAGAGCCAAAAACATTCAGTACTTC

j_gene: TRBJ1-2
d_gene: NA
len: 15
abundance: NA
v_gene: TRBV18
CDR3aa: CASSPVGGLNYGYTF
CDR3nt: TGTGCCAGCTCACCAGTGGGGGGACTTAACTATGGCTACACCTTC

j_gene: TRBJ2-3
d_gene: NA
len: 14
abundance: NA
v_gene: TRBV7-2
CDR3aa: CASSLNLFTDTQYF
CDR3nt: TGTGCCAGCAGCTTGAACCTTTTCACAGATACGCAGTATTTT

j_gene: TRBJ1-5
d_gene: NA
len: 13
abundance: many
v_gene: TRBV10-3
CDR3aa: CAIRGTADQPQHF
CDR3nt: TGTGCCATCAGAGGGACCGCCGATCAGCCCCAGCATTTT

j_gene: TRBJ1-1
d_gene: NA
len: 14
abundance: many
v_gene: TRBV12-3/TRBV12-4
CDR3aa: CASSFRTENTEAFF
CDR3nt: TGTGCCAGCAGTTTTCGGACGGAGAACACTGAAGCTTTCTTT

j_gene: TRBJ1-1
d_gene: NA
len: 13
abundance: NA
v_gene: TRBV6-4
CDR3aa: CASSDEVYTEAFF
CDR3nt: TGTGCCAGCAGTGACGAAGTTTACACTGAAGCTTTCTTT

j_gene: TRBJ2-7
d_gene: NA
len: 12
abundance: many
v_gene: TRBV12-3/TRBV12-4
CDR3aa: CASSLVSYEQYF
CDR3nt: TGTGCCAGCAGTTTAGTCTCCTACGAGCAGTACTTC

j_gene: TRBJ2-3
d_gene: NA
len: 15
abundance: few
v_gene: TRBV7-2
CDR3aa: CASSRSGLSTDTQYF
CDR3nt: TGTGCCAGCAGCAGAAGCGGGCTTAGCACAGATACGCAGTATTTT

j_gene: TRBJ2-2
d_gene: NA
len: 13
abundance: many
v_gene: TRBV3-1
CDR3aa: CASSQASTGELFF
CDR3nt: TGCGCCAGCAGCCAAGCGTCCACCGGGGAGCTGTTTTTT

j_gene: TRBJ2-5
d_gene: NA
len: 17
abundance: NA
v_gene: TRBV6-2/TRBV6-3
CDR3aa: CASSYSAGASGRETQYF
CDR3nt: TGTGCCAGCAGTTACTCGGCGGGGGCGTCCGGAAGGGAGACCCAGTACTTC

j_gene: TRBJ2-5
d_gene: TRBD1
len: 14
abundance: many
v_gene: TRBV20-1
CDR3aa: CSADRGRVSETQYF
CDR3nt: TGCAGTGCCGACAGGGGGCGCGTGTCAGAGACCCAGTACTTC

j_gene: TRBJ2-2
d_gene: NA
len: 14
abundance: few
v_gene: TRBV15
CDR3aa: CATSRGGLGGELFF
CDR3nt: TGTGCCACCAGCAGGGGGGGCCTAGGCGGGGAGCTGTTTTTT

j_gene: TRBJ1-3
d_gene: NA
len: 16
abundance: NA
v_gene: TRBV11-2
CDR3aa: CASSLAGTTGGNTIYF
CDR3nt: TGTGCCAGCAGCTTAGCTGGCACCACAGGTGGAAACACCATATATTTT

j_gene: TRBJ2-5
d_gene: NA
len: 14
abundance: many
v_gene: TRBV5-1
CDR3aa: CASSFQGPGETQYF
CDR3nt: TGCGCCAGCAGCTTCCAGGGGCCGGGCGAGACCCAGTACTTC

j_gene: TRBJ2-1
d_gene: NA
len: 13
abundance: few
v_gene: TRBV15
CDR3aa: CATSSYRSREQFF
CDR3nt: TGTGCCACCTCCTCCTACCGATCGCGGGAGCAGTTCTTC

j_gene: TRBJ2-3
d_gene: NA
len: 15
abundance: NA
v_gene: TRBV28
CDR3aa: CASSKRGRGTDTQYF
CDR3nt: TGTGCCAGCAGCAAACGGGGGCGAGGCACAGATACGCAGTATTTT

j_gene: TRBJ2-1
d_gene: NA
len: 15
abundance: NA
v_gene: TRBV20-1
CDR3aa: CSARDLALSYNEQFF
CDR3nt: TGCAGTGCTAGAGATCTAGCCCTCTCCTACAATGAGCAGTTCTTC

j_gene: TRBJ1-2
d_gene: NA
len: 13
abundance: few
v_gene: TRBV6-5
CDR3aa: CASRGALGYGYTF
CDR3nt: TGTGCCAGCAGGGGGGCGCTTGGCTATGGCTACACCTTC

j_gene: TRBJ2-1
d_gene: NA
len: 16
abundance: many
v_gene: TRBV5-6
CDR3aa: CASSLRGGSTYNEQFF
CDR3nt: TGTGCCAGCAGCTTGAGGGGGGGATCTACGTACAATGAGCAGTTCTTC

j_gene: TRBJ1-1
d_gene: NA
len: 16
abundance: many
v_gene: TRBV4-3
CDR3aa: CASSQDGPGGVGEAFF
CDR3nt: TGCGCCAGCAGCCAAGATGGCCCCGGGGGAGTCGGTGAAGCTTTCTTT

j_gene: TRBJ1-2
d_gene: TRBD1
len: 14
abundance: few
v_gene: TRBV6-5
CDR3aa: CASSYGTGIHGYTF
CDR3nt: TGTGCCAGCAGTTACGGGACAGGGATCCATGGCTACACCTTC

j_gene: TRBJ2-5
d_gene: NA
len: 12
abundance: NA
v_gene: TRBV29-1
CDR3aa: CSVEHGGINQYF
CDR3nt: TGCAGCGTTGAACATGGGGGAATTAACCAGTACTTC

j_gene: TRBJ1-2
d_gene: TRBD1
len: 13
abundance: NA
v_gene: TRBV12-3/TRBV12-4
CDR3aa: CASRRTGLGGYTF
CDR3nt: TGTGCCAGCAGGCGGACAGGGTTGGGCGGCTACACCTTC

j_gene: TRBJ2-2
d_gene: NA
len: 19
abundance: few
v_gene: TRBV7-6
CDR3aa: CASSPGSGTQAPNTGELFF
CDR3nt: TGTGCCAGCAGCCCAGGGTCCGGGACCCAAGCTCCCAACACCGGGGAGCTGTTTTTT

j_gene: TRBJ2-1
d_gene: NA
len: 13
abundance: NA
v_gene: TRBV4-1
CDR3aa: CASSHQAGNEQFF
CDR3nt: TGCGCCAGCAGCCACCAGGCAGGCAATGAGCAGTTCTTC

j_gene: TRBJ2-3
d_gene: NA
len: 16
abundance: many
v_gene: TRBV4-3
CDR3aa: CASSQERPSSTDTQYF
CDR3nt: TGCGCCAGCAGCCAAGAGAGACCCTCTAGCACAGATACGCAGTATTTT

j_gene: TRBJ2-1
d_gene: NA
len: 14
abundance: NA
v_gene: TRBV4-1
CDR3aa: CASSQDSGAYEQFF
CDR3nt: TGCGCCAGCAGCCAAGATTCCGGTGCCTATGAGCAGTTCTTC

j_gene: TRBJ2-3
d_gene: TRBD2
len: 18
abundance: NA
v_gene: TRBV7-9
CDR3aa: CASSPGLAGGSWSDTQYF
CDR3nt: TGTGCCAGCAGCCCCGGACTAGCGGGGGGAAGCTGGTCCGATACGCAGTATTTT

j_gene: TRBJ2-1
d_gene: TRBD1
len: 14
abundance: few
v_gene: TRBV29-1
CDR3aa: CSVDPGQGVHEQFF
CDR3nt: TGCAGCGTTGACCCCGGGCAGGGGGTCCATGAGCAGTTCTTC

j_gene: TRBJ2-2
d_gene: TRBD2
len: 16
abundance: NA
v_gene: TRBV5-6
CDR3aa: CASSHGAGGNTGELFF
CDR3nt: TGTGCCAGCAGCCATGGGGCGGGGGGGAACACCGGGGAGCTGTTTTTT

j_gene: TRBJ1-1
d_gene: NA
len: 13
abundance: many
v_gene: TRBV6-2/TRBV6-3
CDR3aa: CASSLRPWAEAFF
CDR3nt: TGTGCCAGCAGTTTACGGCCCTGGGCAGAAGCTTTCTTT

j_gene: TRBJ2-7
d_gene: NA
len: 15
abundance: NA
v_gene: TRBV20-1
CDR3aa: CSASQASLFPYEQYF
CDR3nt: TGCAGTGCTAGCCAGGCGTCACTTTTCCCCTACGAGCAGTACTTC

j_gene: TRBJ2-3
d_gene: TRBD1
len: 13
abundance: many
v_gene: TRBV29-1
CDR3aa: CSVYGTATDTQYF
CDR3nt: TGCAGCGTTTATGGGACAGCCACAGATACGCAGTATTTT

j_gene: TRBJ1-5
d_gene: TRBD1
len: 14
abundance: few
v_gene: TRBV6-6
CDR3aa: CASSGDRGRQPQHF
CDR3nt: TGTGCCAGCAGTGGGGACAGGGGACGTCAGCCCCAGCATTTT

j_gene: TRBJ2-1
d_gene: TRBD2
len: 14
abundance: few
v_gene: TRBV20-1
CDR3aa: CSARVGGAVNEQFF
CDR3nt: TGCAGTGCTAGGGTCGGGGGGGCCGTCAATGAGCAGTTCTTC

j_gene: TRBJ2-3
d_gene: NA
len: 14
abundance: many
v_gene: TRBV5-1
CDR3aa: CASSPDPSSGTQYF
CDR3nt: TGCGCCAGCAGCCCGGACCCCTCCTCGGGTACGCAGTATTTT

j_gene: TRBJ1-1
d_gene: NA
len: 13
abundance: many
v_gene: TRBV4-1
CDR3aa: CASSQDRRTEAFF
CDR3nt: TGCGCCAGCAGCCAAGATCGTCGGACTGAAGCTTTCTTT

j_gene: TRBJ1-1
d_gene: NA
len: 13
abundance: NA
v_gene: TRBV6-5
CDR3aa: CASSYRTATEAFF
CDR3nt: TGTGCCAGCAGTTACCGGACAGCCACTGAAGCTTTCTTT

j_gene: TRBJ2-1
d_gene: NA
len: 13
abundance: many
v_gene: TRBV24-1
CDR3aa: CATSRSGFDEQFF
CDR3nt: TGTGCCACCAGTCGCTCCGGGTTCGATGAGCAGTTCTTC

j_gene: TRBJ1-4
d_gene: NA
len: 11
abundance: NA
v_gene: TRBV18
CDR3aa: CASSTSEKLFF
CDR3nt: TGTGCCAGCTCAACGTCCGAAAAACTGTTTTTT